Presented here are 20 T cell receptor beta chains from one specimen sequenced in a study of cytomegalovirus exposure and HLA in healthy donors. The PCR contained 60 Vbeta and 13 Jbeta primers. The method was immunoSEQ multiplex PCR; TCRdb's version includes in-frame clones alone and lacks a portion of them. The data show approximately 65,000 clones, roughly two thirds seen once. Sequencing was carried out using PBMCs. The receptors here all came from a man aged 35 to 55 in good health and CMV-seropositive.

The J gene is TRBJ2-1, the V gene TRBV7-9, with a possible D match to TRBD1 (6 bases). The germline V and J ends were trimmed by 5 bases and 4 bases, with 24 bases remaining between them. CDR3 length equals 18 residues. Germline-derived CDR1 and CDR2 are SEHNR and FQNEAQ (reference sequence). This CDR3 is CASSMRWLSGTPYNEQFF. CDR3 nucleotides: TGTGCCAGCAGCATGAGGTGGCTCTCCGGGACACCTTACAATGAGCAGTTCTTC.

This clone was counted between two and nine times. The chain couples TRBV7-9 to TRBJ1-1; D is possibly TRBD1 (5 bases). V was pared by 4 bases and J by 5 bases, with 14 bases between. Germline-derived CDR1 and CDR2 are SEHNR and FQNEAQ (reference sequence). The CDR3 consists of 14 residues. The DNA for the CDR3 is TGTGCCAGCAGCTCCAGCACTGGACATACTGAAGCTTTCTTT. Its protein is CASSSSTGHTEAFF.

With respect to this clone: This same CDR3 is encoded by further DNA sequences in the sample. The J gene is TRBJ2-5, the V gene TRBV7-2; the D gene is possibly TRBD1 (6 bases). Germline CDR1 SGHTA, CDR2 FQGNSA. Trimming left V 4 bases short and J 5 bases short, with 14 bases between. CDR3 length: 14 residues. CDR3 in DNA: TGTGCCAGCAGCTCACAGGGTGGTGGCGAGACCCAGTACTTC. This codes for CASSSQGGGETQYF.

The chain links TRBV6-5 to TRBJ2-7; 9 bases line up with TRBD1. The V gene end was trimmed by 5 bases and the J gene end by 5 bases; junction bases not matched to a gene: 4. The germline V gene encodes CDR1 MNHEY and CDR2 SVGAGI. This CDR3 comprises 13 residues. The CDR3 spells CASSETGGHEQYF. CDR3 DNA sequence: TGTGCCAGCAGTGAGACAGGGGGACACGAGCAGTACTTC.

The table lists this clone with a count of one. The V and J genes are TRBV25-1 and TRBJ2-5; TRBD1 aligns across 7 bases. Germline V gene data show CDR1 as MGHDK and CDR2 as SYGVNS. The V segment lost 5 bases and the J segment 1 base; nucleotides outside the gene matches: 1. The CDR3 is 13 amino acids. CDR3 sequence reads: CASSRDSQETQYF. The CDR3 coding sequence is TGTGCCAGCAGTAGGGACAGCCAAGAGACCCAGTACTTC.

This chain connects TRBV29-1 to TRBJ2-3; D remains ambiguous. This CDR3 contains 12 residues. Germline V gene lookup returns CDR1 SQVTM and CDR2 ANQGSEA. Trimming took 5 bases from V and 2 from J, leaving 8 bases between them. The CDR3 sequence is CSVNQDTDTQYF. Here the CDR3 DNA reads TGCAGCGTTAACCAGGACACAGATACGCAGTATTTT.

This chain uses TRBV6-1 with TRBJ2-3, with D hard to call. Trimming cost V 4 bases and J 7 bases, with 12 bases left between them. The CDR3 totals 13 residues. Germline V gene data show CDR1 as MNHNS and CDR2 as SASEGT. The CDR3 loop is CASSASVSNTQYF. The CDR3 nucleotides are TGTGCCAGCAGTGCGTCAGTCTCAAATACGCAGTATTTT.

The chain recombines TRBV7-9 with TRBJ2-3; no definite D call. The length of the CDR3 is 15 residues. V lost 1 base, J lost 5 bases, and 13 bases lay in between. Germline CDR1 and CDR2: SEHNR and FQNEAQ (reference sequence). The CDR3 here is CASSLVVLPVDTQYF. CDR3 bases: TGTGCCAGCAGCTTAGTGGTACTCCCGGTAGATACGCAGTATTTT.

The CDR3 loop reads CASSSPGQGNEQFF. The DNA for the CDR3 is TGTGCCAGCAGCTCCCCGGGACAGGGTAATGAGCAGTTCTTC. The chain carries TRBV5-5 and TRBJ2-1; 9 nucleotides align to TRBD1. CDR1 is SGHKS, CDR2 YYEKEE, per germline (reference sequence). After removal of 3 bases from V and 7 bases from J, the junction contained 5 bases not matched to a gene. The CDR3 contains 14 residues.

The gene calls are TRBV6-1 and TRBJ1-2; 7 bases line up with TRBD1. Trimming cost V 5 bases and J 5 bases; bases outside gene matches: 5. From germline, CDR1 is MNHNS and CDR2 SASEGT. This CDR3 has 13 amino acids. The CDR3 loop reads CASSPDREYGYTF. CDR3 bases: TGTGCCAGCAGTCCCGACAGGGAATATGGCTACACCTTC.

The V and J genes are TRBV7-2 and TRBJ1-1; unclear D gene. The CDR3 contains 15 residues. Germline V gives CDR1 SGHTA, CDR2 FQGNSA. The V and J ends lost 1 base and 0 bases respectively, with 9 bases between them. This CDR3 is CASSLVLIMNTEAFF. In DNA form, the CDR3 reads TGTGCCAGCAGCTTAGTATTAATAATGAACACTGAAGCTTTCTTT.

The V call is TRBV5-4, the J call TRBJ1-2, with a possible D match to TRBD1 (5 bases). The length of the CDR3 is 17 residues. Germline loops: CDR1 SGHNT, CDR2 YYREEE (reference sequence). V shed 0 bases and J shed 7 bases, with 22 bases lying between them. The chain's CDR3 is CASSLGGGVVIGGGYTF. CDR3 sequence (DNA): TGTGCCAGCAGCTTGGGTGGAGGGGTAGTCATAGGAGGTGGCTACACCTTC.

The rearrangement joins TRBV9 to TRBJ1-3; no firm D call. V lost 0 bases to trimming and J lost 8 bases, with 12 bases between them. Per germline, CDR1 SGDLS and CDR2 YYNGEE. This CDR3 is 14 amino acids long. CDR3 sequence (DNA): TGTGCCAGCAGCGTAGGGGGAGGCGGGGACACCATATATTTT. Translated: CASSVGGGGDTIYF.

The chain links TRBV7-9 to TRBJ2-5; TRBD2 aligns across 13 bases. The CDR3 loop spans 16 amino acids. V shed 7 bases, J shed 4 bases, and the junction held 9 bases outside the gene matches. The germline gives CDR1 SEHNR, CDR2 FQNEAQ (reference sequence). CDR3 loop: CASMAGGTSGTETQYF. CDR3 DNA: TGTGCCAGCATGGCGGGGGGGACTAGCGGGACAGAGACCCAGTACTTC.

This chain joins TRBV7-2 and TRBJ2-5; TRBD2 matches 8 bases. The CDR3 has 14 residues. Germline lookup yields CDR1 SGHTA and CDR2 FQGNSA. V dropped 2 bases and J dropped 4; count of bases not matched to a gene: 3. The DNA for the CDR3 is TGTGCCAGCAGCTTATTCGGGGGGGGAGAGACCCAGTACTTC. Translated: CASSLFGGGETQYF.

The rearrangement links TRBV30 to TRBJ1-5, with D perhaps matching TRBD1 (6 bases). Germline CDR1 is GTSNPN and CDR2 is SVGIG (reference sequence). Trimming left V 3 bases short and J 2 bases short, with 8 bases between. The CDR3 is 13 amino acids. The CDR3 protein is CAWRRQGNQPQHF. Here the CDR3 DNA reads TGTGCCTGGAGGAGACAGGGCAATCAGCCCCAGCATTTT.

The CDR3 is CASSAGTSSYNEQFF. The CDR3, as DNA: TGCGCCAGCAGCGCCGGGACTAGCTCCTACAATGAGCAGTTCTTC. The V and J genes are TRBV5-1 and TRBJ2-1, with 8 bases fitting TRBD2. The CDR3 spans 15 residues. The V gene's germline CDR1 is SGHRS and CDR2 YFSETQ. The junction had 3 bases not matched to a gene; V was cut back by 4 bases and J by 0 bases.

The chain employs TRBV9 and TRBJ2-3, with a tentative D call TRBD1 (6 bases). The germline V gene has CDR1 SGDLS and CDR2 YYNGEE. CDR3 length: 15 residues. The V and J ends lost 3 bases and 0 bases respectively, with 11 bases between them. DNA of the CDR3: TGTGCCAGCAGCGACGACAGGACTAGCACAGATACGCAGTATTTT. This encodes CASSDDRTSTDTQYF.

This sequence joins TRBV7-9 and TRBJ2-2; TRBD1 agrees at 7 bases. The CDR3 contains 15 residues. Germline V lookup: CDR1 SEHNR, CDR2 FQNEAQ (reference sequence). The trim removed 10 bases at V and 1 base at J, leaving 9 bases unmatched. The CDR3 DNA reads as TGTGCCACCCAAATAGGGGGCTGGAACACCGGGGAGCTGTTTTTT. It encodes CATQIGGWNTGELFF.

There are a few counts of this clone. J is TRBJ2-7 and V is TRBV19; the match to TRBD1 covers 11 bases. From germline, CDR1 is LNHDA and CDR2 SQIVND (reference sequence). V was pared by 2 bases and J by 3 bases, with 6 bases of the junction left unmatched. The CDR3 sequence is 16 residues long. The CDR3 is CASSIKGDRGNYEQYF. CDR3 bases: TGTGCCAGTAGTATAAAAGGGGACAGGGGGAACTACGAGCAGTACTTC.